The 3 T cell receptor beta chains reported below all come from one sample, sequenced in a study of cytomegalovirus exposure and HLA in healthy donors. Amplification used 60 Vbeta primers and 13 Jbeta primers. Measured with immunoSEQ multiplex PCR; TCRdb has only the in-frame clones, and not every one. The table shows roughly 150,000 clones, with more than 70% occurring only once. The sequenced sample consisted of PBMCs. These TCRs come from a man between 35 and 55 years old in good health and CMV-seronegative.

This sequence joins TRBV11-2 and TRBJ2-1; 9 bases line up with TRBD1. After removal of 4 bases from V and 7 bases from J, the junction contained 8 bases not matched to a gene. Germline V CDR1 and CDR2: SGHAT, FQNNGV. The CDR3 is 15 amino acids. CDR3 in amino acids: CASSSAGQGRNEQFF. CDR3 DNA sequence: TGTGCCAGCAGCTCGGCGGGACAGGGACGTAATGAGCAGTTCTTC.

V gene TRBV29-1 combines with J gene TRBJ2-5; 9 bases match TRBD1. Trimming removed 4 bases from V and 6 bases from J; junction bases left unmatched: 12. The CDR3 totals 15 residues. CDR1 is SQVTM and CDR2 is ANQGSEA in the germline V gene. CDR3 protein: CSVGTGEYSTKTQYF. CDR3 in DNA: TGCAGCGTTGGGACAGGGGAGTACTCAACGAAGACCCAGTACTTC.

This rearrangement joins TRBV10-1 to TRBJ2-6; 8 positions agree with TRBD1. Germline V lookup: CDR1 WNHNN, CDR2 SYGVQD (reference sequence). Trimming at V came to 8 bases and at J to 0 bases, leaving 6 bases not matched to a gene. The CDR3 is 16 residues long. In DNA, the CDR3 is TGCGCCAGCTGGACAGGGCCCGACTCTGGGGCCAACGTCCTGACTTTC. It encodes CASWTGPDSGANVLTF.